This T cell receptor (beta chain) was obtained from a study of cytomegalovirus exposure and HLA in healthy donors (dated by TCRdb to the late 2010s). Describing the broader study: An earlier analysis of some 550 of the donors reported more than 250 Gb of sequence data and more than 90 million unique TCR beta sequences from 150 million to 200 million T cells. Donor age, sex, ethnicity and CMV serostatus were compiled alongside the repertoire data. On average, around 240,000 unique TCR beta nucleotide sequences were sequenced per donor among 398 genotyped donors of the cohort, with 15% to 20% of those sequences being non-productive. The study aimed to test whether signatures of past pathogen exposure could be identified by cataloging public T cell receptors. Using immunosequencing, the study profiled T cell repertoires from about 650 subjects and related those repertoires to cytomegalovirus serostatus. The genetic ancestry cluster associated with self-reported Caucasian donors included over 80% of the roughly 380 genotyped donors. Because of strong linkage in the cohort, five DR-DQ haplotypes were treated as single units for association and clustering. In addition to the first cohort of about 650 subjects, a separate validation cohort of 120 different subjects was used. Class I and class II HLA loci were covered by the typing at four-digit resolution. A later genetic analysis took genome-wide SNP genotypes for about three fifths of the 666 donors and used that subset as a discovery cohort. In an earlier analysis of 587 of the donors, high-throughput TCR beta sequencing was used to judge whether each TCR beta V gene segment behaved as functional or pseudogenic. In the later analysis, no new phenotypic data were used to find candidate immune exposures; instead, reliance was placed on TCR beta sequences and their occurrence across donors. To study patterns of TCR occurrence, a later analysis re-analyzed previously published TCR beta repertoires from more than 550 donors and added high-resolution HLA genotyping. An early release covering 500 to 750 HLA-typed donors comprised 250 to 350 gigabases of sequencing data and around 85 million unique TCR sequences. All discovery cohort repertoires had been generated on a single sequencing platform. The number of donors typed differed by locus, with roughly 629-640 for A, B, C, DRB1 and DQB1, roughly 520 for DQA1, about 610 for DPA1, and 472 for DPB1. To predict cytomegalovirus infection status, the study brought together high-throughput TCR immunosequencing, statistical association of individual TCRs with disease status, and machine learning. The paper as a whole reports these results and caveats: A later analysis found that HLA-associated TCR beta chains were more clonally expanded and had lower generation probabilities than equally common non-associated chains. A later analysis found that TCR association rates varied across HLA loci, with DRB1 alleles showing the most associated TCRs and HLA-C alleles the fewest. Specific HLA alleles were associated with roughly 17,000 TCR beta sequences at a false discovery rate of 0.05 in a later analysis. Over 15 rarely observed V segments, including chromosome 9 orphons, were excluded from the earlier analysis of about 600 of the donors because counts were too low. In an earlier analysis of about 600 of the donors, most TCR beta V segments appeared in productive rearrangements about 90% or about 30% of the time, broadly matching IMGT annotations. A cluster of highly shared sequence variants was judged likely to be a technical artifact of the sequencing pipeline. Linkage disequilibrium might explain the correlated functional status among segregating V segments, but an unknown experimental factor could not be excluded. A later analysis found that most CMV-associated TCR beta chains appeared HLA-restricted, with HLA associations seemingly driven largely by CMV exposure. According to a later analysis, parvovirus B19, influenza, CMV and Epstein-Barr virus appeared linked to several top co-occurrence clusters. Presence/absence analyses assumed roughly uniform sequencing depth across donors, an assumption that may not hold. CMV serostatus was the only immune exposure information available for the cohort. When HLA alleles, especially DR and DQ, strongly co-occurred, TCR associations were difficult to assign to individual alleles. Because HLA typing was missing for some donors at each locus, association tests included only the typed subset. According to the authors, the approach could potentially be generalized to other disease states and immunological phenotypes. The 87-base-pair reads could not distinguish some IMGT-functional V segments, including TRBV6-2 and TRBV6-3, so those segments were excluded. Most TCR sequences were seen in very few donors, while some public TCRs were found in many individuals. A later genetic analysis associated a missense DCLRE1C variant with V-gene and J-gene trimming of TCR beta chains, and an independent cohort replicated the association. A further reported finding was that TCR beta sequences accurately predicted the HLA-A and HLA-B alleles for most subjects in the first cohort. In vitro tests confirmed that a few of the cytomegalovirus-associated TCR beta chains recognize cytomegalovirus antigens. The classifier was reported to diagnose cytomegalovirus status with high specificity and sensitivity in both the original cohort and the validation cohort. The study gave a list of about 150 TCR beta chains associated with cytomegalovirus. This cohort had only TCR beta chains sequenced, and the lack of alpha or paired-chain data limited which features could be detected. In a later genetic analysis, fewer N-insertions in productive TCRs were reported among donors in an Asian-associated ancestry cluster than the roughly 670-donor mean.

As for this clone: Its antigen is currently not known. Base qualities were left out, and no much larger clone turns up one base away.

From cysteine to phenylalanine, the CDR3 is 15 amino acids long. Just the 45-base CDR3 DNA is kept, in frame starting at base 1. Trimming takes 2 bases from V and 2 bases from J, and the germline ends sit 9 bases apart. CDR1 and CDR2 (LNHDA, SQIVND) derive from the germline V gene (reference sequence). Library generation was performed with the immunoSEQ multiplex PCR assay. For the multiplex PCR, a mixture combining 60 forward primers for TCR Vbeta segments and 13 reverse primers for TCR Jbeta segments was used. The CDR3 region of rearranged TCR beta genes was amplified from genomic DNA with a multiplex PCR assay. The Illumina HiSeq System was used to sequence the amplified TCR beta libraries as 87-base-pair reads. In the authors' own workflow: Across the roughly 640 repertoires, a later analysis counted tens of millions of unique TCR beta chains, around 11 million of which were shared by at least two donors. Raw reads were error-corrected and collapsed into unique sequences by a nearest-neighbor algorithm in which closely related sequences were merged to remove PCR and sequencing errors. Alignment of CDR3 sequences to IMGT reference sequences was used to assign V, D and J gene segments. For a sequence to be retained, at least a six-nucleotide match to both a V gene segment and a J gene segment was required. A rearrangement counted as productive if the CDR3 had no stop codons and remained in frame with V and J, and every other rearrangement counted as non-productive. Following IMGT convention, CDR3 was defined as the stretch from the second conserved V-encoded cysteine up to the conserved J-encoded phenylalanine. In an earlier analysis of roughly 580 of the donors, sequences lacking an unambiguous match to a single V gene segment were excluded. An earlier analysis of 500 to 600 of the donors classified V segments as functional when productive rearrangements were above 56.7% and as segregating when the standard deviation between donors was above 5%. To diagnose cytomegalovirus status from the catalog of TCR beta chain sequences, a statistical classification framework was built. In a later analysis, TCR nucleotide sequences were compared against IMGT/GENE-DB human TR gene sequences so that V and J genes could be assigned. Using the TCRdist pipeline, a later analysis assigned CDR3 sequences along with most-parsimonious VDJ recombination scenarios. In a later analysis, each TCR beta chain was defined by its CDR3 amino acid sequence together with its V-gene family, and reads lacking a unique V-gene family were excluded. To address suspected cross-contamination and a sequencing artifact, a later analysis removed roughly 580 highly shared, low-generation-probability nucleotide sequences. In a later analysis, a clonal expansion index for each public chain was calculated from normalized within-repertoire ranks of inferred template counts. A later analysis computed generation probabilities with a VDJ recombination model fitted to out-of-frame rearrangements, and checked the results against IGoR. Hypergeometric tests were used in a later analysis to score TCR-TCR, TCR-HLA and TCR-CMV co-occurrence, with a repertoire-size bias correction applied to the TCR pairs. False discovery rates were estimated in a later analysis by permuting HLA or CMV assignments 20 times. A later analysis grouped co-occurring TCRs with DBSCAN, adding TCRdist sequence similarity when clustering within HLA-allele-positive subsets. Repertoires with fewer than 30,000 or more than 120,000 public chains, plus five repertoires with anomalous nucleotide sharing, were excluded from co-occurrence clustering. Not all clones reach the TCRdb copy of this immuneACCESS table, which keeps in-frame sequences only. Checked studies attribute under half of the gap to unresolved V genes and leave the rest unexplained. V and J calls and clone size are those listed in that table; D and trimming were worked out from the DNA. The sample records some 190,000 clones, approximately 88% of which are singletons. The ten largest clones capture 1.2% of the sample.

The cohort comprised hundreds of healthy bone marrow donors. All cohort members were sampled while nominally healthy, although unrecorded immune exposures were likely present. The donor tested CMV seronegative and was one of the 352 seronegative cohort members. Each donor provided a peripheral blood sample, and peripheral blood mononuclear cells were used for TCR beta sequencing. Genomic DNA extraction from the blood cell samples was performed with the Qiagen DNeasy Blood Extraction Kit. The sample comprised PBMCs. This receptor was taken from a boy under 10 years old in good health and CMV-seronegative. This receptor chain uses TRBV19 and TRBJ1-4; the D gene cannot be named for sure. The sequence in DNA is TGTGCCAGTAGTATAAACCGGGTTACTAATGAAAAACTGTTTTTT. Its protein product is CASSINRVTNEKLFF.